This TCR beta chain is drawn from a study of CXCR3-negative and CXCR3-positive naive CD8 T cells. It was by 5' RACE with UMI labels that the TRB cDNA libraries were prepared. TCRdb re-analyzed the 5' RACE reads; it lists each CDR3 protein once, without DNA. The table gives approximately 90,000 distinct CDR3 sequences; the top ten clones make up around 0.58% of it. Comment on this clonotype: Its specificity is not known.

This CDR3 has 14 residues. Germline V CDR1 and CDR2: DFQATT, SNEGSKA (reference sequence). General study findings and limits: Comparison of naive cells showed more hydrophobic TRB CDR3s in CXCR3-positive than in CXCR3-negative naive cells.

The chain employs TRBV20-1 and TRBJ1-6; TCRdb calls TRBD1, which cannot be checked without DNA. The clonotype was recovered from a human donor in good health. Some clones in this sample may be carry-over from other donors' samples. Material: naive CXCR3+ CD8+ T cells from blood. Described subset: CD45RO-CCR7+CD27+CD95- naive CD8+ T cells expressing CXCR3 (TNR3+). CDR3 region: CIAPGGSYNSPLHF.